A selection of T cell receptor beta chains follows, all from one sample in a study of shared clonotypes between healthy human individuals. Profiled with immunoSEQ multiplex PCR; TCRdb holds only in-frame clones, not every one. The sample contains about 2.3 million clones, under 95% of which appear only once. Source material: naive CD4+ T cells from PBMCs. Source of these receptors: a man aged 18 to 30 in good health. Some clones in this sample may be carry-over from other donors' samples. The CDR3 runs from the conserved cysteine through the conserved F or W. Each record gives: J gene, V gene, CDR3 protein.

TRBJ2-5,TRBV9,CASSVGSYDGQETQYF
TRBJ1-1,TRBV6-1,CASSDLRWADTEAFF
TRBJ2-1,TRBV19,CASKASYNEQFF
TRBJ2-2,TRBV18,CASSPVSGTANTGELFF
TRBJ1-1,TRBV5-6,CASSDDTEAFF
TRBJ1-5,TRBV7-8,CASSPWTVRDQPQHF
TRBJ2-1,TRBV7-9,CASSFDRGGSYNEQFF
TRBJ2-7,TRBV18,CASSYVVTYEQYF
TRBJ2-7,TRBV28,CASSSPYEQYF
TRBJ1-1,TRBV5-1,CASSWPDRVNTEAFF
TRBJ1-2,TRBV19,CASSIVPGQTYGYTF
TRBJ2-7,TRBV18,CATSSSQGVYYEQYF
TRBJ1-1,TRBV6-1,CASSDFRLNTEAFF
TRBJ2-1,TRBV11-2,CASSSGQGTLGVQFF
TRBJ2-3,TRBV5-1,CASSWGGQASTDTQYF
TRBJ2-3,TRBV18,CASSRRGTDTQYF
TRBJ2-5,TRBV7-8,CASSLDRGFETQYF
TRBJ2-1,TRBV5-1,CASSLAAAVRDEQFF
TRBJ2-5,TRBV6-1,CASSEGTNQETQYF
TRBJ2-1,TRBV6-1,CASSDRDRAHNEQFF
TRBJ2-7,TRBV2,CASSYTPYEQYF
TRBJ2-7,TRBV30,CAWGHGFSYEQYF
TRBJ2-1,TRBV10-3,CAISESLAASSYNEQFF
TRBJ1-5,TRBV28,CASRPEWKNQPQHF
TRBJ1-1,TRBV7-9,CASSSPLGGSTEAFF
TRBJ2-5,TRBV9,CASSVASGAWETQYF
TRBJ1-4,TRBV19,CASSIRGAGREKLFF
TRBJ2-7,TRBV28,CASSGHSGIQEQYF
TRBJ2-7,TRBV28,CLAGADEQYF
TRBJ1-2,TRBV28,CASRPTGIGYTF
TRBJ2-1,TRBV19,CASSIYPAPYNEQFF
TRBJ2-5,TRBV5-1,CASSRNYRGQGETQYF
TRBJ1-4,TRBV19,CASSDRGREKLFF
TRBJ1-1,TRBV14,CASSHLPGQGATEAFF
TRBJ2-2,TRBV6-4,CASSALNTGELFF
TRBJ2-1,TRBV6-4,CASSASLRGEQFF
TRBJ1-2,TRBV5-1,CASSLLATGTGGYTF
TRBJ2-3,TRBV6-6,CATESPTDTQYF
TRBJ2-2,TRBV11-2,CASSSLRRNTGELFF
TRBJ2-1,TRBV4-1,CASSHKMGRLAGSVEQFF
TRBJ2-2,TRBV28,CASSTRGIAGGQDGELFF
TRBJ1-5,TRBV2,CASSAPQNNQPQHF
TRBJ2-7,TRBV28,CASSSWRGYEQYF